What follows are 15 T cell receptor beta chains derived from one specimen sequenced in a study of blood T cells in healthy people across ages. A second PCR of about 7 to 11 cycles used a sample-barcoded 5' primer and a J-beta primer mix. TCRdb processed the 5' RACE reads anew with MiXCR; each CDR3 protein has one entry. The sample comprises approximately 700,000 distinct CDR3 sequences, about 30% of which are singletons, and roughly 14% rests with the top ten. Input material: blood. These receptors were obtained from an elderly woman in good health.

This clonotype was seen at least ten times. This chain connects TRBV7-2 to TRBJ2-7; perhaps TRBD1 as D (5 bases). The CDR3 runs 15 residues. Germline lookup yields CDR1 SGHTA and CDR2 FQGNSA. Trimming left V 5 bases short and J 8 bases short, with 22 bases between. CDR3 sequence: CASSRPKGQIMKQYF. Here the CDR3 DNA reads TGTGCCAGCAGCCGACCGAAGGGGCAGATTATGAAGCAGTACTTC.

This clonotype was counted many times. The rearrangement links TRBV2 to TRBJ1-2, with TRBD1 as a possible D gene (6 bases). The germline V gene has CDR1 SNHLY and CDR2 FYNNEI. The CDR3 extends over 13 amino acids. V lost 6 bases, J lost 4 bases, and 12 bases lay in between. The CDR3 loop reads CASSDDRIYGYTF. In nucleotides, the CDR3 is TGTGCCAGCAGCGACGACAGGATCTATGGCTACACCTTC.

On this clonotype: This may be a read error, as it is one base from a much larger clone. The rearrangement joins TRBV7-3 to TRBJ2-3, with 7 bases lining up with TRBD2. Germline assignment: CDR1 SGHTA and CDR2 FQGTGA. J lost 1 base, V lost 6 bases, and 7 bases had no gene match. The CDR3 contains 15 residues. The CDR3 bases are TGTGCCAGCAGTCGCGGGGGTGCTGGCACAGATACGCAGTATTTT. This gives the protein CASSRGGAGTDTQYF. Combining the CDR3 with reference TRBV7-3 and TRBJ2-3 gives the whole variable domain GAGVSQTPSNKVTEKGKYVELRCDPISGHTALYWYRQSLGQGPEFLIYFQGTGAADDSGLPNDRFFAVRPEGSVSTLKIQRTERGDSAVYLCASSRGGAGTDTQYFGPGTRLTVL.

Only a few counts were recorded for this clonotype. One junction end disagrees with the germline gene, perhaps due to a read error. The chain uses TRBV10-1 and TRBJ2-3, with 9 bases matching TRBD1. Germline CDR1 is WNHNN and CDR2 is SYGVQD (reference sequence). The CDR3 extends over 15 amino acids. The CDR3 region has the DNA TGCGCCAGCACCCGGACAGGGGAAGGCACAGATACGCGGTATTTT. Translating it yields CASTRTGEGTDTRYF.

This clonotype was counted at least ten times. The chain recombines TRBV10-3 with TRBJ1-2; TRBD1 might be the D (5 bases). Germline loops: CDR1 ENHRY, CDR2 SYGVKD. The CDR3 loop spans 18 amino acids. The ends were cut back, 7 bases at V and 4 bases at J, with 28 bases in the middle. In DNA form, the CDR3 reads TGTGCCATCACCCCGTTCGGGGGGAACGAAGCATTAGGCTATGGCTACACCTTC. Its translation: CAITPFGGNEALGYGYTF.

This clonotype was counted between two and nine times. This sequence joins TRBV7-9 and TRBJ2-7; 11 bases align to TRBD2. Unmatched junction bases numbered 8, after V lost 3 bases and J lost 10 bases. Germline V lookup: CDR1 SEHNR, CDR2 FQNEAQ (reference sequence). This CDR3 is 14 amino acids long. In nucleotides, the CDR3 is TGTGCCAGCAGCTTGGACGGACTAGCGGGCGTACAGTACTTC. This sequence encodes CASSLDGLAGVQYF.

The CDR3: CASSDTTGGNQPQHF. The CDR3, as DNA: TGTGCCAGCAGTGATACGACGGGGGGCAATCAGCCCCAGCATTTT. This chain joins TRBV25-1 and TRBJ1-5; weak D call: TRBD1 (5 bases). The V and J ends lost 3 bases and 2 bases respectively, with 11 bases between them. The CDR3 consists of 15 residues. Germline loops: CDR1 MGHDK, CDR2 SYGVNS.

A note on this clonotype: One end of the junction does not line up with germline, which may come from a read error. This CDR3 is CVSSLGGAGSPLHF. As DNA, the CDR3 is TGCGTCAGCAGCTTGGGGGGCGCAGGTTCACCCCTCCACTTT. The chain combines TRBV5-1 with TRBJ1-6, with D perhaps TRBD1 (6 bases). CDR3 length: 14 residues. From germline, CDR1 is SGHRS and CDR2 YFSETQ.

This clonotype has more than one count but fewer than ten. The genes are TRBV19 and TRBJ2-2, with D unresolved. The germline CDR1 and CDR2 sequences are LNHDA and SQIVND (reference sequence). The CDR3 extends over 15 amino acids. Trimming took 3 bases from V and 6 from J, leaving 14 bases between them. CDR3 DNA: TGTGCCAGTAGTATCCCCCCTGACGGGTCCGGGGAGCTGTTTTTT. Its translation: CASSIPPDGSGELFF.

In its sample, this clonotype was seen a few times. The chain is built from TRBV5-1 and TRBJ1-1; 7 bases are shared with TRBD1. Germline V CDR1 and CDR2: SGHRS, YFSETQ. There are 14 residues in the CDR3. The V segment lost 4 bases and the J segment 6 bases; nucleotides outside the gene matches: 9. The chain's CDR3 is CASSRDSHPPEAFF. Here the CDR3 DNA reads TGCGCCAGCAGCCGGGACAGTCATCCGCCTGAAGCTTTCTTT.

This clonotype was seen ten or more times. This rearrangement joins TRBV20-1 to TRBJ1-2; D is uncertain. There are 14 residues in the CDR3. Trimming took off 5 bases at V and 3 bases at J, with 16 bases between the two ends. The germline V gene encodes CDR1 DFQATT and CDR2 SNEGSKA (reference sequence). The CDR3 protein is CSAPNPTTDYGYTF. The CDR3 DNA is TGCAGTGCTCCTAACCCCACAACCGACTATGGCTACACCTTC.

This clonotype was detected ten times or more. The chain employs TRBV20-1 and TRBJ1-5; D call uncertain. The CDR3 is made up of 15 amino acids. Germline CDR1 is DFQATT and CDR2 is SNEGSKA (reference sequence). Trimming removed 0 bases at V and 4 bases at J, with 13 bases between. The CDR3 nucleotides are TGCAGTGCTAGAGAAATAGAGGGCCCGAATCAGCCCCAGCATTTT. Translated, it gives CSAREIEGPNQPQHF.

There are a few counts of this clonotype. The V call is TRBV28, the J call TRBJ1-2; D ambiguous. The CDR3 runs to 16 residues. The germline V gene encodes CDR1 MDHEN and CDR2 SYDVKM. Between the trimmed V and J ends, which lost 1 base and 0 bases, there was a span of 12 bases. CDR3 in amino acids: CASSLFAGKANYGYTF. The CDR3 nucleotides are TGTGCCAGCAGTTTATTTGCGGGGAAAGCTAACTATGGCTACACCTTC.

This clonotype was seen a few times. The J gene is TRBJ2-7, the V gene TRBV7-2; the D is unclear. Per germline, CDR1 SGHTA and CDR2 FQGNSA. Between the trimmed V and J ends, which lost 5 bases and 6 bases, there was a span of 11 bases. The CDR3 contains 12 residues. DNA for the CDR3: TGTGCCAGCAGCCCCAGGCCCCTCGAGCAGTACTTC. This encodes CASSPRPLEQYF.

The sample holds a few counts of this clonotype. This may be a read error: a much more frequent sequence differs by one nucleotide. This rearrangement joins TRBV7-3 to TRBJ2-5, with a weak D call TRBD2 (6 bases). Germline assignment: CDR1 SGHTA and CDR2 FQGTGA. Trimming removed 1 base from V and 11 bases from J, with 20 bases in between. The CDR3 runs to 15 residues. CDR3 sequence: CASSLIRRGRYEQYF. CDR3 nucleotides: TGTGCCAGCAGCTTAATACGGCGTGGGAGGTATGAGCAGTACTTC.